Listed here are 25 T cell receptor beta chains from one sample, sequenced in a study of blood T cell repertoires in COVID-19. TCRdb's table, derived via immunoSEQ multiplex PCR, lists solely in-frame clones and lacks some. The sample has 25,000 to 40,000 clones, around 86% seen once. The specimen was peripheral blood. Receptors originate from a man aged 55 to 70 with active COVID-19.

This chain joins TRBV6-2 or TRBV6-3 and TRBJ1-2; D is ambiguous. The V end was cut by 5 bases, the J end by 8 bases, with 9 bases between. This CDR3 has 11 residues. Germline-derived CDR1 and CDR2 are MNHEY and SVGEGT. CDR3 amino acids: CASSSTFGYTF. As DNA, the CDR3 is TGTGCCAGCAGTAGCACGTTCGGCTACACCTTC.

Here the CDR3 DNA reads TGTGCCAGCAGCTTAGGACAGGCGCTCTCCTACGAGCAGTACTTC. This translates into CASSLGQALSYEQYF. This chain joins TRBV7-9 and TRBJ2-7; a possible D gene is TRBD1 (6 bases). Trimming took off 1 base at V and 0 bases at J, with 10 bases between the two ends. Germline V gives CDR1 SEHNR, CDR2 FQNEAQ (reference sequence). This CDR3 has 15 amino acids. Full variable domain (rest looked up from reference TRBV7-9 and TRBJ2-7): DTGVSQNPRHKITKRGQNVTFRCDPISEHNRLYWYRQTLGQGPEFLTYFQNEAQLEKSRLLSDRFSAERPKGSFSTLEIQRTEQGDSAMYLCASSLGQALSYEQYFGPGTRLTVT.

The chain combines TRBV6-6 with TRBJ2-1, with TRBD2 matching over 9 bases. With 0 bases clipped from V and 7 bases from J, the junction kept 4 bases outside the gene matches. There are 15 residues in the CDR3. The V gene's germline CDR1 is MNHNY and CDR2 SVGAGI (reference sequence). The CDR3 coding sequence is TGTGCCAGCAGTTACTCGGCGGGGGGGCGAAATGAGCAGTTCTTC. Its translation is CASSYSAGGRNEQFF.

The chain links TRBV14 to TRBJ2-5; the match to TRBD2 covers 10 bases. The CDR3 is 15 residues long. V shed 4 bases and J 5 bases; nucleotides not matched to a gene: 7. The germline V gene encodes CDR1 SGHDN and CDR2 FVKESK. This chain's CDR3 is CASSPLAGEMETQYF. The CDR3 nucleotides read TGTGCCAGCAGCCCCCTAGCGGGAGAAATGGAGACCCAGTACTTC.

The chain recombines TRBV3-1 (or the pseudogene TRBV3-2) with TRBJ2-5; TRBD1 agrees at 8 bases. This CDR3 is built from 15 residues. J lost 4 bases, V lost 4 bases, and 8 bases had no gene match. From germline, CDR1 is LGHDT and CDR2 YNNKEL (reference sequence). CDR3 region: CASSPRGPYGETQYF. The CDR3 nucleotides are TGTGCCAGCAGCCCCAGGGGGCCTTATGGAGAGACCCAGTACTTC.

The chain links TRBV10-3 to TRBJ2-7; D gene ambiguous. Germline V gene sequence: CDR1 ENHRY, CDR2 SYGVKD. The CDR3 length is 14 residues. V shed 6 bases and J shed 2 bases, with 14 bases lying between them. The CDR3 sequence: CAISPPLGTYEQYF. The CDR3 DNA reads TGTGCCATCAGCCCGCCCCTAGGTACCTACGAGCAGTACTTC.

The V and J genes are TRBV6-5 and TRBJ1-2; D remains ambiguous. This CDR3 region has 14 residues. Trimming removed 6 bases from V and 1 base from J, with 12 bases in between. CDR1 MNHEY and CDR2 SVGAGI come from the germline V gene. The CDR3 DNA sequence: TGTGCCAGCAGCCCGAATCGGGGTAACTATGGCTACACCTTC. Translating it yields CASSPNRGNYGYTF.

This clone was counted a few times. V is TRBV3-1 (or the pseudogene TRBV3-2) and J is TRBJ2-4, with D perhaps TRBD1 (5 bases). CDR1 is LGHDT, CDR2 YNNKEL, per germline (reference sequence). Trimming left V 2 bases short and J 6 bases short, with 14 bases between. The length of the CDR3 is 15 residues. The CDR3 loop reads CASSQQGNPLNIQYF. For the CDR3, the DNA is TGTGCCAGCAGCCAACAGGGAAACCCTCTAAACATTCAGTACTTC.

The CDR3 protein is CASSDGAGADTQYF. The CDR3 DNA reads TGTGCCAGCAGTGACGGGGCGGGGGCAGATACGCAGTATTTT. V is TRBV6-4 and J is TRBJ2-3, with TRBD2 identical over 7 bases. V lost 2 bases, J lost 4 bases, and 3 bases stayed unmatched. The CDR3 is made up of 14 amino acids. CDR1 is MRHNA, CDR2 SNTAGT, per germline.

This clone showed up just once. The V call is TRBV13, the J call TRBJ2-1; TRBD1 agrees at 7 bases. Trimming cost V 1 base and J 4 bases; bases outside gene matches: 1. The germline V gene has CDR1 PRHDT and CDR2 FYEKMQ (reference sequence). The CDR3 runs 14 residues. The CDR3 DNA reads as TGTGCCAGCAGCTTAGAACAGGGGTACAATGAGCAGTTCTTC. As protein: CASSLEQGYNEQFF.

The gene calls are TRBV11-2 and TRBJ2-5; TRBD1 might be the D (5 bases). CDR1 is SGHAT, CDR2 FQNNGV, per germline. V was pared by 5 bases and J by 2 bases, with 12 bases between. The CDR3 is made up of 14 amino acids. CDR3 sequence: CASSQRTIQETQYF. For the CDR3, the DNA is TGTGCCAGCAGCCAACGGACAATACAAGAGACCCAGTACTTC.

This CDR3 reads CSVVPSTYEQYF. CDR3 sequence (DNA): TGCAGCGTTGTTCCATCCACCTACGAGCAGTACTTC. The V call is TRBV29-1, the J call TRBJ2-7; no reliable D call. Germline CDR1 reads SQVTM; CDR2 reads ANQGSEA. Trimming took off 4 bases at V and 2 bases at J, with 9 bases between the two ends. The CDR3 extends over 12 amino acids.

This clone was picked up one time. V usage is TRBV7-9 and J usage is TRBJ1-2, with TRBD1 identical over 9 bases. CDR1 and CDR2 (germline): SEHNR, FQNEAQ (reference sequence). V lost 5 bases, J lost 3 bases, and 10 bases stayed unmatched. The CDR3 runs 16 residues. The CDR3 is CASSTGQGRRDYGYTF. Written as DNA, the CDR3 is TGTGCCAGCAGCACGGGACAGGGAAGGAGGGACTATGGCTACACCTTC.

This chain uses TRBV24-1 with TRBJ2-1, with TRBD2 as a possible D gene (8 bases). V was trimmed by 2 bases and J by 4 bases, leaving 23 bases between them. Germline V gene sequence: CDR1 KGHDR, CDR2 SFDVKD. This CDR3 is 19 amino acids long. CDR3 residues: CATSDSQGKSGSTYNEQFF. CDR3 in DNA: TGTGCCACCAGTGATTCACAGGGGAAAAGCGGGAGTACGTACAATGAGCAGTTCTTC.

The chain joins TRBV4-1 to TRBJ2-3; 10 bases agree with TRBD2. The CDR3 is made up of 16 amino acids. CDR1 and CDR2 (germline): MGHRA, YSYEKL. Trimming cost V 2 bases and J 1 base; bases outside gene matches: 3. The CDR3 sequence: CASSQLAGARTDTQYF. CDR3 in DNA: TGCGCCAGCAGCCAACTAGCGGGGGCCCGCACAGATACGCAGTATTTT.

J is TRBJ2-1 and V is TRBV11-2, with TRBD1 identical over 10 bases. In germline, CDR1 is SGHAT, CDR2 FQNNGV. CDR3 length: 16 residues. The V and J ends lost 1 base and 4 bases, in that order; junction bases with no gene match: 4. The CDR3: CASSLAPGQGYNEQFF. The CDR3 DNA follows: TGTGCCAGCAGCTTAGCGCCGGGACAGGGGTACAATGAGCAGTTCTTC.

The J gene is TRBJ2-2, the V gene TRBV6-6; 8 positions agree with TRBD1. The V gene's germline CDR1 is MNHNY and CDR2 SVGAGI (reference sequence). The length of the CDR3 is 13 residues. Trimming at V came to 5 bases and at J to 6 bases, leaving 2 bases not matched to a gene. CDR3 sequence reads: CASSDRGPGELFF. CDR3 DNA: TGTGCCAGCAGTGACAGGGGTCCCGGGGAGCTGTTTTTT.

V gene TRBV19 combines with J gene TRBJ2-5; D unclear. V lost 3 bases and J lost 2, with 7 bases in between. This CDR3 region has 13 residues. Germline-derived CDR1 and CDR2 are LNHDA and SQIVND (reference sequence). CDR3 sequence (DNA): TGTGCCAGTAGTATTGCCAGTCAAGAGACCCAGTACTTC. Translated: CASSIASQETQYF.

There are a few counts of this clone. The gene calls are TRBV9 and TRBJ1-4; TRBD1 might be the D (6 bases). V was trimmed by 4 bases and J by 7 bases, leaving 14 bases between them. The CDR3 contains 14 residues. Germline loops: CDR1 SGDLS, CDR2 YYNGEE. DNA of the CDR3: TGTGCCAGCAGCCAAACAGGGTACGGTGAAAAACTGTTTTTT. Translated, it gives CASSQTGYGEKLFF.

The chain carries TRBV24-1 and TRBJ1-2; 12 bases align to TRBD1. The trim removed 3 bases at V and 0 bases at J, leaving 22 bases unmatched. The CDR3 contains 23 residues. Germline V gene lookup returns CDR1 KGHDR and CDR2 SFDVKD. The DNA for the CDR3 is TGTGCCACCAGTGATACATACTCGCGGGACAGGGGGCCTCGAAGTCCGGCTAACTATGGCTACACCTTC. Its protein product is CATSDTYSRDRGPRSPANYGYTF.

The chain is built from TRBV13 and TRBJ1-3; 7 bases map to TRBD1. V was clipped by 5 bases and J by 0 bases; unmatched bases: 4. The CDR3 is made up of 15 amino acids. CDR1 is PRHDT and CDR2 is FYEKMQ in the germline V gene (reference sequence). The CDR3 loop is CASSPRQGSGNTIYF. CDR3 DNA sequence: TGTGCCAGCAGCCCCCGACAGGGCTCTGGAAACACCATATATTTT. Combining the CDR3 with reference TRBV13 and TRBJ1-3 gives the whole variable domain AAGVIQSPRHLIKEKRETATLKCYPIPRHDTVYWYQQGPGQDPQFLISFYEKMQSDKGSIPDRFSAQQFSDYHSELNMSSLELGDSALYFCASSPRQGSGNTIYFGEGSWLTVV.

The CDR3 region is CASSISGRGIADTQYF. DNA of the CDR3: TGTGCCAGCAGTATAAGCGGGAGAGGAATCGCAGATACGCAGTATTTT. This chain joins TRBV27 and TRBJ2-3; 8 positions agree with TRBD2. The CDR3 is 16 amino acids. The junction had 11 bases not matched to a gene; V was cut back by 5 bases and J by 4 bases. Per germline, CDR1 MNHEY and CDR2 SMNVEV (reference sequence).

This clone is a singleton in its sample. This rearrangement joins TRBV7-2 to TRBJ1-6; D unclear. This CDR3 has 12 residues. V lost 3 bases to trimming and J lost 5 bases, with 2 bases between them. Germline CDR1 and CDR2: SGHTA and FQGNSA. Here the CDR3 DNA reads TGTGCCAGCAGCTTCAATAATTCACCCCTCCACTTT. Its protein product is CASSFNNSPLHF.

The chain carries TRBV3-1 (or the pseudogene TRBV3-2) and TRBJ1-5; TRBD1 matches 9 bases. Germline CDR1 reads LGHDT; CDR2 reads YNNKEL (reference sequence). V shed 5 bases and J 6 bases; nucleotides not matched to a gene: 5. The CDR3 covers 14 residues. CDR3 amino acids: CASSATGGGQPQHF. The CDR3 bases are TGTGCCAGCAGCGCTACAGGGGGCGGTCAGCCCCAGCATTTT.

Notes on this clone: The identical CDR3 is also encoded by other nucleotide sequences in the sample. The V and J genes are TRBV11-2 and TRBJ1-1; D not certain. The V gene lost 4 bases and the J gene lost 5 bases, with 5 bases spanning the gap. The CDR3 is made up of 11 amino acids. Germline V CDR1 and CDR2: SGHAT, FQNNGV. CDR3 region: CASSYGTEAFF. The CDR3 bases are TGTGCCAGCAGCTACGGGACTGAAGCTTTCTTT.